One TCR beta chain is described in this entry. This clone was found a few times. This clone's antigen is unknown. Within one base of it there is no much larger clone, and no base qualities were kept. The record originates from a study of blood T cell repertoires in COVID-19 (dated by TCRdb to the early 2020s). In the study overall: Samples from collaborators originated in the United States, Italy and Spain and spanned both the acute and convalescent phases of COVID-19. The prospective study material was composed of cDNA or gDNA derived from T cells, B-cell-depleted T cells, or PBMCs. Deeply sampled blood TCRbeta repertoires from subjects exposed to, actively infected with, or recovered from COVID-19 were included in the dataset. The repertoires were released in a freely available public database intended as a resource for research on the immune response to SARS-CoV-2. Samples were obtained from the ongoing ImmuneRACE study (first 160 participants) and from 1,254 subjects provided by 6 global collaborators. A de-identified subject ID, COVID-19 status, age in years and sex were almost always included in the sample metadata. Where HLA class I and class II types were available, the types were taken from metadata supplied by the sample provider, not from assay-based typing.

The immunoSEQ Assay, a bias-controlled multiplex PCR, was used to amplify TCRbeta CDR3 regions from genomic DNA. On the study's bioinformatics: Nucleated cell counts per sample were estimated from amplification of reference gene primers within the assay. To quantify the absolute abundance of each unique TCRbeta CDR3 rearrangement, sequence reads were collapsed and filtered. Productive Simpson clonality was computed per sample as the square root of Simpson's diversity index over productive rearrangements. TCRdb took this table from immuneACCESS and kept in-frame rearrangements with V and J called. Such tables lack part of the clones; where checked against another copy, unresolved V genes explain under half of the gap, and the rest is unexplained. V, J and clone size are taken as reported in that table, and D and trimming were inferred from the DNA itself. The sample data list some 45,000 clones, and about 75% of these were observed just once. The top ten clonotypes cover approximately 9% of the sample.

Based on the germline V gene, the CDR1 and CDR2 sequences are MNHEY and SVGAGI. The junction carries 18 bases between V and J, which are trimmed by 2 bases and 8 bases respectively. CDR3 length: 15 amino acids, cysteine to phenylalanine. Here the CDR3 DNA is all that survives: 45 bases in frame from base 1. Whole blood was collected in K2EDTA tubes by collaborating institutions according to the institutions' own protocols. For TCRbeta analysis, collaborators shipped samples as frozen whole blood, isolated PBMCs, or DNA extracted from either of those sample types. The paper as a whole reports these results and caveats: How much clinical and demographic metadata was included differed by source and by participant, and the metadata was provided uncurated.

The clonotype comes from a man between 65 and 85 years old with active or convalescent COVID-19. Material for sequencing was peripheral blood. The chain links TRBV6-5 with TRBJ1-2, with a tentative D gene TRBD1 over 5 matching bases. The DNA reads as follows: TGTGCCAGCAGTTACGGGACGGGGGGTACCTTAGGCTACACCTTC. Its translation is CASSYGTGGTLGYTF.